This entry describes one T cell receptor (beta chain). The source of the sample is a study of blood T cell repertoires in COVID-19. Study-level background: The United States, Italy and Spain were the sources of the acute and convalescent COVID-19 samples. The analysed material was cDNA or gDNA that came from T cells, B-cell-depleted T cells, or PBMCs.

Authors' processing steps: Cell counts per sample came from amplifying reference gene primers. Sequencing was performed with immunoSEQ multiplex PCR; in TCRdb, only in-frame clones are kept and a portion is missing. V and J calls and clone size are copied from that table; D and trimming were computed from the DNA. The sample holds roughly 250,000 clones; roughly nine tenths are singletons and the top ten take 6% to 9%. Trimming pared 3 bases from V and 5 bases from J, leaving 16 bases between. The CDR3 has 15 amino acids. CDR1 and CDR2 from the germline V gene are KGHSY and FQNENV. Sequencing was done on a sample of peripheral blood. This receptor was identified in a man in his fifties or sixties who had recovered from COVID-19. V usage is TRBV16 and J usage is TRBJ1-1; unclear D gene. The CDR3 DNA follows: TGTGCCAGCAGCCACGCCACAGAGGGTCTTACTGAAGCTTTCTTT. Protein: CASSHATEGLTEAFF.